One and the same sample provided the 22 T cell receptor beta chains below, sequenced in a study of blood T cell repertoires in COVID-19. Produced via immunoSEQ multiplex PCR; TCRdb's table is partial and in-frame only. The sample lists about 330,000 clones; approximately 92% were seen once. The sample was PBMCs or T cells enriched from blood (not recorded which). Receptor source: a woman aged 25 to 45 who had recovered from COVID-19.

This clone was detected a few times. Here the CDR3 reads CASSASGTGKQPQHF. Here the CDR3 DNA reads TGTGCCAGCAGCGCCTCCGGGACAGGGAAACAGCCCCAGCATTTT. The chain couples TRBV2 to TRBJ1-5, with TRBD1 identical over 9 bases. The length of the CDR3 is 15 residues. Trimming removed 6 bases from V and 7 bases from J; junction bases left unmatched: 10. Per the germline V gene, CDR1 is SNHLY and CDR2 is FYNNEI.

This chain connects TRBV9 to TRBJ1-2, with 7 positions matching TRBD1. The CDR3 sequence is 13 residues long. CDR1 is SGDLS and CDR2 is YYNGEE in the germline V gene. The ends lost 2 bases at V and 7 bases at J; junction bases unmatched: 5. The CDR3 DNA reads TGTGCCAGCAGCGTCCAGGGGGGAACTGGCTACACCTTC. It is translated as CASSVQGGTGYTF.

The rearrangement links TRBV7-9 to TRBJ2-5; possible D gene TRBD2, 6 bases. Germline lookup yields CDR1 SEHNR and CDR2 FQNEAQ (reference sequence). The CDR3 consists of 16 residues. The CDR3 spells CATAVWRAGSQETQYF. Here the CDR3 DNA reads TGTGCTACAGCAGTCTGGAGGGCGGGGAGCCAAGAGACCCAGTACTTC.

This clone was detected only a few times. The gene calls are TRBV5-1 and TRBJ1-5, with D tentatively TRBD1 (5 bases). V gave up 4 bases and J gave up 3 bases, with 8 bases separating them. Germline loops: CDR1 SGHRS, CDR2 YFSETQ. The CDR3 runs to 13 residues. The CDR3 region has the DNA TGCGCCAGCAGCCAGGGATACAATCAGCCCCAGCATTTT. It is translated as CASSQGYNQPQHF.

The gene calls are TRBV7-2 and TRBJ2-5, with D possibly being TRBD2 (5 bases). Trimming removed 4 bases from V and 7 bases from J, with 19 bases in between. Germline CDR1 and CDR2: SGHTA and FQGNSA. The CDR3 spans 15 residues. The CDR3 nucleotides are TGTGCCAGCAGCTCCTCAACTCAGGTCGCGGGGACCCAGTACTTC. Translated, it gives CASSSSTQVAGTQYF.

J is TRBJ1-2 and V is TRBV4-2; no reliable D call. Deletions cut 0 bases from V and 2 bases from J, with 7 bases between. Germline V CDR1 and CDR2: LGHNA, YNFKEQ. The CDR3 runs 14 residues. The DNA for the CDR3 is TGTGCCAGCAGCCAAGACGGAGGGAACTATGGCTACACCTTC. Protein sequence: CASSQDGGNYGYTF.

J is TRBJ2-4 and V is TRBV11-3; possibly TRBD1 for D (5 bases). Germline assignment: CDR1 SGHNT and CDR2 YENEEA. This CDR3 comprises 17 residues. V was pared by 2 bases and J by 6 bases, with 20 bases between. CDR3 sequence (DNA): TGTGCCAGCAGCTTACGCTCACAGGAGATGTCCAGAAACATTCAGTACTTC. Translated: CASSLRSQEMSRNIQYF.

The genes are TRBV5-4 and TRBJ2-7; D perhaps matches TRBD2 (5 bases). The CDR3 runs to 12 residues. Germline-derived CDR1 and CDR2 are SGHNT and YYREEE (reference sequence). The V end was cut by 3 bases, the J end by 7 bases, with 11 bases between. The CDR3 is CASSSSGWEQYF. CDR3 in DNA: TGTGCCAGCAGCTCGTCGGGGTGGGAGCAGTACTTC.

The genes are TRBV28 and TRBJ2-1; D uncertain. The germline V and J ends were trimmed by 1 base and 0 bases, with 7 bases remaining between them. Germline CDR1 and CDR2: MDHEN and SYDVKM. CDR3 length equals 15 residues. As DNA, the CDR3 is TGTGCCAGCAGTTTATCTATAAGCTCCTACAATGAGCAGTTCTTC. It is translated as CASSLSISSYNEQFF.

The chain couples TRBV30 to TRBJ1-2, with a weak D call TRBD1 (5 bases). This CDR3 is 12 amino acids long. Trimming took off 1 base at V and 8 bases at J, with 11 bases between the two ends. Looked up from germline, CDR1 is GTSNPN and CDR2 is SVGIG (reference sequence). CDR3 nucleotide sequence: TGTGCCTGGAGTGGTGGGGCCAGGGGCTACACCTTC. Translating gives CAWSGGARGYTF.

This chain links TRBV28 with TRBJ1-6; D gene uncertain. Trimming shortened V by 7 bases and J by 0 bases, and 13 bases separated the two germline ends. Germline V gene sequence: CDR1 MDHEN, CDR2 SYDVKM. This CDR3 has 16 amino acids. The CDR3 sequence is CASTSQGSSYNSPLHF. CDR3 DNA sequence: TGTGCCAGCACCTCCCAAGGGAGCTCCTATAATTCACCCCTCCACTTT.

This rearrangement joins TRBV21-1 to TRBJ2-7; the table assigns TRBD2, which was not confirmed against the DNA. TRBV21-1 is listed as a pseudogene. The CDR3 is made up of 14 amino acids. Here the CDR3 reads CANPRVGGLYEQYF. The DNA of the CDR3 is TGTGCCAACCCCCGGGTGGGAGGCCTCTACGAGCAGTACTTC.

The chain employs TRBV4-2 and TRBJ2-7, with 7 bases lining up with TRBD2. The germline CDR1 and CDR2 sequences are LGHNA and YNFKEQ. V lost 0 bases, J lost 0 bases, and 5 bases stayed unmatched. The CDR3 sequence is 16 residues long. CDR3: CASSQEEAGSSYEQYF. CDR3 DNA sequence: TGTGCCAGCAGCCAAGAAGAAGCGGGGAGCTCCTACGAGCAGTACTTC.

The rearrangement links TRBV28 to TRBJ2-7; TRBD1 matches 10 bases. V dropped 4 bases and J dropped 4; count of bases not matched to a gene: 4. The CDR3 has 14 amino acids. CDR1 is MDHEN, CDR2 SYDVKM, per germline. CDR3 DNA: TGTGCCAGCAGTTCGCGACAGGGGGCTTACGAGCAGTACTTC. Translating gives CASSSRQGAYEQYF.

The rearrangement links TRBV19 to TRBJ2-1, with unresolved D. V was pared by 10 bases and J by 7 bases, with 11 bases between. CDR1 and CDR2 from the germline V gene are LNHDA and SQIVND (reference sequence). CDR3 length: 11 residues. The CDR3 DNA sequence: TGTGCCACGCTCGCTAGGAATGAGCAGTTCTTC. The encoded protein is CATLARNEQFF.

The rearrangement links TRBV3-1 (or the pseudogene TRBV3-2) to TRBJ1-3, with no clear D. V was shortened by 2 bases and J by 5 bases, with 4 bases between the two germline ends. The CDR3 totals 12 residues. Germline V gene lookup returns CDR1 LGHDT and CDR2 YNNKEL (reference sequence). DNA for the CDR3: TGTGCCAGCAGCCAATACAGAAACACCATATATTTT. The encoded protein is CASSQYRNTIYF.

This chain uses TRBV6-5 with TRBJ1-3; D is uncertain. V was cut by 4 bases and J by 2 bases, with 9 bases left in between. The V gene's germline CDR1 is MNHEY and CDR2 SVGAGI. The CDR3 runs to 14 residues. The CDR3 reads CASSFERAGNTIYF. CDR3 bases: TGTGCCAGCAGTTTTGAGAGAGCTGGAAACACCATATATTTT.

The J gene is TRBJ2-3, the V gene TRBV4-2; 8 nucleotides line up with TRBD2. After removal of 1 base from V and 6 bases from J, the junction contained 12 bases not matched to a gene. Per germline, CDR1 LGHNA and CDR2 YNFKEQ. This CDR3 has 17 amino acids. CDR3 region: CASSQGSPGGRRDTQYF. The CDR3 nucleotides read TGTGCCAGCAGCCAAGGAAGCCCGGGGGGGCGGAGGGATACGCAGTATTTT.

The rearrangement joins TRBV3-1 (or the pseudogene TRBV3-2) to TRBJ2-1; perhaps TRBD2 as D (6 bases). CDR3 length equals 16 residues. Germline V lookup: CDR1 LGHDT, CDR2 YNNKEL (reference sequence). Between the trimmed V and J ends, which lost 1 base and 2 bases, there was a span of 12 bases. CDR3 in amino acids: CASSQVAVPAYNEQFF. The CDR3 nucleotides read TGTGCCAGCAGCCAAGTAGCGGTTCCAGCCTACAATGAGCAGTTCTTC.

The chain carries TRBV6-5 and TRBJ1-2; D is uncertain. The germline V gene has CDR1 MNHEY and CDR2 SVGAGI. Between the trimmed V and J ends, which lost 6 bases and 3 bases, there was a span of 14 bases. This CDR3 comprises 14 residues. In nucleotides, the CDR3 is TGTGCCAGCAGCCAGGATTTCAGCCACTATGGCTACACCTTC. This encodes CASSQDFSHYGYTF.

The chain links TRBV12-5 to TRBJ2-7, with TRBD1 matching over 7 bases. V shed 5 bases and J 3 bases; nucleotides not matched to a gene: 13. The CDR3 runs to 16 residues. Germline V gives CDR1 LGHNT, CDR2 FRNRAP. CDR3 bases: TGTGCTAGTGGTCCCCCCCGACAGGGCTGGCGCTACGAGCAGTACTTC. Translation: CASGPPRQGWRYEQYF.

This clone was picked up many times. The chain joins TRBV4-1 to TRBJ1-1; TRBD1 aligns across 9 bases. Germline V gene lookup returns CDR1 MGHRA and CDR2 YSYEKL. The CDR3 totals 16 residues. V was pared by 0 bases and J by 9 bases, with 11 bases of the junction left unmatched. In DNA form, the CDR3 reads TGCGCCAGCAGCCAAGATGATCGAACAGGGGGCGCGAAAGCTTTCTTT. The encoded protein is CASSQDDRTGGAKAFF.